Listed below are T cell receptor beta chains from one sample, sequenced in a study of shared clonotypes between healthy human individuals. The assay was immunoSEQ multiplex PCR, and TCRdb's table has in-frame clones only and misses some. This table holds under 1,100,000 clones, roughly 74% found once. The sample comprised memory CD4+ T cells from PBMCs. The receptors stem from a man between 18 and 35 years old in good health. Some clones in this sample may be carry-over from other donors' samples. Each CDR3 is given with its conserved first and last residue. The D gene is left open where the match is weak. The size of a clone is reported for some rows only, either as once, few or many, or as a class for expanded clones.

clone_size | d_call | j_call | v_call | cdr3_nt | cdr3_aa
- | - | TRBJ2-7 | TRBV6-5 | TGTGCCAGCAGTTACTGGTCTCAGGGGTACAACGAGCAGTACTTC | CASSYWSQGYNEQYF
- | - | TRBJ2-1 | TRBV9 | TGTGCCAGCAGCGTAGATCCGGGAAGCTCCTACAATGAGCAGTTCTTC | CASSVDPGSSYNEQFF
- | - | TRBJ2-1 | TRBV9 | TGTGCCAGCAGCGCCTATTGGGGGGCCGGAGGCAATGAGCAGTTCTTC | CASSAYWGAGGNEQFF
- | - | TRBJ2-2 | TRBV5-1 | TGCGCCAGCAGCCTCGGGACTGCGAACACCGGGGAGCTGTTTTTT | CASSLGTANTGELFF
few | TRBD1 | TRBJ2-7 | TRBV28 | TGTGCCAGCAGTTCTGGGACAGGGGTACAGTCTTACTACGAGCAGTACTTC | CASSSGTGVQSYYEQYF
- | - | TRBJ2-3 | TRBV6-1 | TGTGCCAGCAGGGAGGGGGAGGAACGCACAGATACGCAGTATTTT | CASREGEERTDTQYF
few | - | TRBJ2-7 | TRBV9 | TGTGCCAGCAGCGCATTTACCCCTTGGGGCGAGCAGTACTTC | CASSAFTPWGEQYF
once | - | TRBJ2-1 | TRBV19 | TGTGCCAGTAGTATACGGGTGGGTGAGCAGTTCTTC | CASSIRVGEQFF
few | - | TRBJ2-3 | TRBV28 | TGTGCCAGCCAGCGGTTCCGGGATGCGCAGTATTTT | CASQRFRDAQYF
- | - | TRBJ2-2 | TRBV25-1 | TGTGCCAGCAGACCCCCGGAGGGGGAGCTGTTTTTT | CASRPPEGELFF
- | TRBD1 | TRBJ1-2 | TRBV5-1 | TGCGCCAGCAGCTTGGGTCCAGGGGGGCCTAAGGTCTACACCTTC | CASSLGPGGPKVYTF
- | - | TRBJ1-5 | TRBV5-1 | TGCGCCAGCAGCTTGGGGGGACCTAATAGCAATCAGCCCCAGCATTTT | CASSLGGPNSNQPQHF
few | TRBD1 | TRBJ2-1 | TRBV14 | TGTGCCAGCAGCCAAGGGACAGGGGGGAACAATGAGCAGTTCTTC | CASSQGTGGNNEQFF
- | - | TRBJ2-1 | TRBV10-3 | TGTGCCATCAGTGAGTCCTCGACAGGCCCAAATGAGCAGTTCTTC | CAISESSTGPNEQFF
- | - | TRBJ2-5 | TRBV2 | TGTGCCAGCAGTGACCCGGGGGAGACCCAGTACTTC | CASSDPGETQYF
- | - | TRBJ2-5 | TRBV9 | TGTGCCAGCAGCGTCTCGACTAAAGAGACCCAGTACTTC | CASSVSTKETQYF
- | - | TRBJ2-5 | TRBV5-4 | TGTGCCAGCAGCTCGGGGGCCCTCCAAGAGACCCAGTACTTC | CASSSGALQETQYF
- | - | TRBJ2-2 | TRBV6-5 | TGTGCCAGCAGGCCAGGGGCCGGGGAGCTGTTTTTT | CASRPGAGELFF
- | - | TRBJ2-6 | TRBV27 | TGTGCCAGCAGTTCCAGGGCGACTGGGGCCAACGTCCTGACTTTC | CASSSRATGANVLTF
- | TRBD2 | TRBJ2-7 | TRBV14 | TGTGCCAGCAGCCGCGGGAGGTTCCTCTACGAGCAGTACTTC | CASSRGRFLYEQYF
- | - | TRBJ2-1 | TRBV29-1 | TGCAGCGTTGAAGGTAACAGGGCCTCCTCCTACAATGAGCAGTTCTTC | CSVEGNRASSYNEQFF
- | TRBD2 | TRBJ2-1 | TRBV9 | TGTGCCAGCAGCGGTCAACTAGCGCGTGAGCAGTTCTTC | CASSGQLAREQFF
- | - | TRBJ2-2 | TRBV19 | TGTGCCAGTAGTATTGGGATGGACACCGGGGAGCTGTTTTTT | CASSIGMDTGELFF
- | - | TRBJ1-3 | TRBV2 | TGTGCCAGCAGTGAACTGACCTCTGGAAACACCATATATTTT | CASSELTSGNTIYF
- | TRBD2 | TRBJ2-2 | TRBV9 | TGTGCCAGCAGCCCACTAGCGGGAGAGGAAACCGGGGAGCTGTTTTTT | CASSPLAGEETGELFF
few | - | TRBJ2-1 | TRBV7-5 | TGTGCCAGAGCCGGGACTAGCGGCAACAAGGGCTACAATGAGCAGTTCTTC | CARAGTSGNKGYNEQFF
- | TRBD1 | TRBJ2-7 | TRBV28 | TGTGCCAGCAGTTTGGGCGGACAGGGGGTTTACGAGCAGTACTTC | CASSLGGQGVYEQYF